The T cell receptor beta chain described here comes from a study of blood T cell repertoires in COVID-19. Background on the study: From the United States, Italy and Spain came samples of acute and convalescent COVID-19. T cells, B-cell-depleted T cells, or PBMCs supplied cDNA or gDNA.

V was cut by 2 bases and J by 3 bases, with 15 bases left in between. This CDR3 is built from 16 residues. CDR1 is SGHTA and CDR2 is FQGNSA in the germline V gene. Original processing methods: Cell counts per sample came from amplifying reference gene primers. The repertoire was sequenced with immunoSEQ multiplex PCR; TCRdb's copy has only in-frame clones and lacks some. The DNA gave D and trimming, while V, J and clone size come from that table. The table includes roughly 100,000 clones, about 83% detected once. The TCR was taken from a man between 65 and 85 years old with active or convalescent COVID-19. This chain links TRBV7-2 with TRBJ2-3; TRBD1 might be the D (6 bases). Sequencing input: peripheral blood. CDR3 nucleotides: TGTGCCAGCAGCTTAAATCCCGACAGGAGGACAGATACGCAGTATTTT. This sequence encodes CASSLNPDRRTDTQYF.